Described below is a single TCR beta chain sequence and its context. Reverse transcription of roughly 0.45 to 1 ug RNA was performed with random hexamers. Each CDR3 protein is one row after TCRdb ran MiXCR on the immunoSEQ multiplex PCR reads. The sample contains 190,000 or so distinct CDR3 sequences, around 95% of which appear only once. This sample is drawn from a study of CD8 T cells in Susac syndrome. This CDR3 is 13 amino acids long. Trimming removed 4 bases from V and 4 bases from J, with 11 bases in between. Germline loops: CDR1 MDHEN, CDR2 SYDVKM. This TCR was recovered from a human donor with multiple sclerosis. V gene TRBV28 combines with J gene TRBJ2-7; D gene ambiguous. Input material: CD4+ T cells from PBMCs. CDR3 in amino acids: CASSSLHVYEQYV. CDR3 in DNA: TGTGCCAGCAGTTCCCTACATGTTTACGAGCAGTACGTC.